In its sample, the clone carrying this TCR beta chain is medium-sized. As originally analysed: Differences in CDR3 between clinicopathological groups were drawn on to build a classifier intended to discriminate distant-metastatic papillary thyroid cancer patients. TCRdb called clones again from the PCR reads with MiXCR. TCRdb, not the original authors, processed these V and J calls. The top ten hold 40% to 50% of the sample, which has approximately 5,800 clones, 25% to 30% seen once. This entry belongs to a study of metastatic and nonmetastatic thyroid tumors. Each patient came to thyroid surgery without any prior treatment (of any kind). Between the trimmed V and J ends, which lost 9 bases and 8 bases, there was a span of 10 bases. CDR3 length: 11 residues. In germline, CDR1 is KGHDR, CDR2 SFDVKD.

The sequence came from a female donor with papillary thyroid cancer or a benign thyroid nodule (not recorded which). Some clones in this sample may be carry-over from other donors' samples. V is TRBV24-1 and J is TRBJ2-1; the D gene could be TRBD1 or TRBD2 (5 bases each). Sequenced material: adjacent normal tissue. DNA for the CDR3: TGTGCCACCGGTCGGGGCGATGAGCAGTTCTTC. Its translation is CATGRGDEQFF.